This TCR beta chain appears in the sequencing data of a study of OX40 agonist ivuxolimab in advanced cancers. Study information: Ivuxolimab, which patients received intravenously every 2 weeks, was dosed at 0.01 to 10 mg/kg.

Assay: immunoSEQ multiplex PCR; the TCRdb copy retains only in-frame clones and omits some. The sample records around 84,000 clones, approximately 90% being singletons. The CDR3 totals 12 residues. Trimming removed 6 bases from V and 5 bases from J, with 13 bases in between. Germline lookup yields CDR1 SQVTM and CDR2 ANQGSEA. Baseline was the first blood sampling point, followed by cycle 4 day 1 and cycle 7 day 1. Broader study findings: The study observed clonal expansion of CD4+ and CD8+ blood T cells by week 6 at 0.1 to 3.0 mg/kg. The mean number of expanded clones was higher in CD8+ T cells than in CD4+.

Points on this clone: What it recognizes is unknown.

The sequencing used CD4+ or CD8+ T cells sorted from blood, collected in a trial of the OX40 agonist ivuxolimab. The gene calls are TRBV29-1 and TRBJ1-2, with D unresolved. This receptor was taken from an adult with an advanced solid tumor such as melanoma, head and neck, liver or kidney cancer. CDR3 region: CSVPRSGYGYTF. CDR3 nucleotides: TGCAGCGTCCCCCGGTCGGGATATGGCTACACCTTC.